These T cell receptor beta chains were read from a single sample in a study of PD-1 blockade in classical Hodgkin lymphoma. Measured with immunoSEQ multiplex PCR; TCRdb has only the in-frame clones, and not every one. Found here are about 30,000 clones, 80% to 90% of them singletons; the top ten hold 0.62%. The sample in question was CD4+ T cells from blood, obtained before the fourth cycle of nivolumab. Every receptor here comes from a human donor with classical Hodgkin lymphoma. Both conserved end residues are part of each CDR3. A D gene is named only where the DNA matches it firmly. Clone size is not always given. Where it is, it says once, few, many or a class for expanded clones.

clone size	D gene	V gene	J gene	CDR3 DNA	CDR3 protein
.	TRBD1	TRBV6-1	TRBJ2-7	TGTGCCAGCAGTGGGGGAAGGGACAGGGGATTATACGAGCAGTACTTC	CASSGGRDRGLYEQYF
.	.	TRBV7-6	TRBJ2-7	TGTGCCAGCAGCCGAGACCATAGGACATCCTACGAGCAGTACTTC	CASSRDHRTSYEQYF
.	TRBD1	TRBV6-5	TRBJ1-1	TGTGCCAGCAGTTCCTACAGGGGTAGTGGGAACACTGAAGCTTTCTTT	CASSSYRGSGNTEAFF
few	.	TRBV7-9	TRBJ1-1	TGTGCCAGCAGTCTACAGTCGGCGGACACTGAAGCTTTCTTT	CASSLQSADTEAFF
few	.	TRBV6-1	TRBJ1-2	TGTGCCAGCCTTTTCGGGACTAACTATGGCTACACCTTC	CASLFGTNYGYTF
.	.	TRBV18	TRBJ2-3	TGTGCCAGCTCACCACGGGTCTCGGACTTAAGCACAGATACGCAGTATTTT	CASSPRVSDLSTDTQYF
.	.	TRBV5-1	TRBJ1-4	TGCGCCAGCAGCTTGGCCGTCGGGAGGGGTGAAAAACTGTTTTTT	CASSLAVGRGEKLFF
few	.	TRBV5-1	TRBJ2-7	TGCGCCAGCAGCTCGACGGGGTCTTCGGTGGACGAGCAGTACTTC	CASSSTGSSVDEQYF
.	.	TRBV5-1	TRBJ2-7	TGCGCCAGCAGCTTGGGGGACATGGGAACCTACGAGCAGTACTTC	CASSLGDMGTYEQYF
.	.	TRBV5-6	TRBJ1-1	TGTGCCAGCAGCTCCGAAATCCGGGGGGGAAACACTGAAGCTTTCTTT	CASSSEIRGGNTEAFF
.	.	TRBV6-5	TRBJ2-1	TGTGCCACAGCGAGGAATTACAATGAGCAGTTCTTC	CATARNYNEQFF
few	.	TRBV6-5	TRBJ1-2	TGTGCCAGCAGTTCCCAGAACTATGGCTACACCTTC	CASSSQNYGYTF
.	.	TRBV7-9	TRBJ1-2	TGTGCCAGCAGCCCTCAAGGGAATGGCTACACCTTC	CASSPQGNGYTF
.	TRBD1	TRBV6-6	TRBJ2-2	TGTGCCAGCAGTTACGAGACAGGGCACGGGGAGCTGTTTTTT	CASSYETGHGELFF
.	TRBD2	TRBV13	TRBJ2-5	TGTGCCAGCAGCTCTCAATCGGGGGGGCCGGTGGAGACCCAGTACTTC	CASSSQSGGPVETQYF
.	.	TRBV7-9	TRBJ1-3	TGTGCCAGCAGCTTAGCGGGGGCTGGAAACACCATATATTTT	CASSLAGAGNTIYF
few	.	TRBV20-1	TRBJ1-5	TGCAGTATTAACGTTCAGCCCCAGCATTTT	CSINVQPQHF
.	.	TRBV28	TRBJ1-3	TGTGCCAGCAGTATTTTTCAGGGCGGTAGACGGAACACCATATATTTT	CASSIFQGGRRNTIYF
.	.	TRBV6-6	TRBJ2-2	TGTGCCAGCAGTTCCTCGCTGAACACCGGGGAGCTGTTTTTT	CASSSSLNTGELFF
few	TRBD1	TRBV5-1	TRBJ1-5	TGCGCCAGCAGCTTGGAGGGACAGATAAATCAGCCCCAGCATTTT	CASSLEGQINQPQHF
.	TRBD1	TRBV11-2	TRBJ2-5	TGTGCCAGCAGCCCATCTCTGGGACAGGGTGAGGAGACCCAGTACTTC	CASSPSLGQGEETQYF
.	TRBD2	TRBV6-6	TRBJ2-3	TGTGCCAGCAGGACTAGCGGGGGCCGCACAGATACGCAGTATTTT	CASRTSGGRTDTQYF
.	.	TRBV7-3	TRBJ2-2	TGTGCCAGCAGCCCCAGCAGTGGGCGGGGCACCGGGGAGCTGTTTTTT	CASSPSSGRGTGELFF
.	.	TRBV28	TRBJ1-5	TGTGCCAGCAGAGACCACACGGGTCTTAGCAATCAGCCCCAGCATTTT	CASRDHTGLSNQPQHF
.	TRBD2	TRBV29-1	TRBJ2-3	TGCAGCGTTCGAGCGGGGCTACAGGATACGCAGTATTTT	CSVRAGLQDTQYF
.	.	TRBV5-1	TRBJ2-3	TGCGCCAGCAGCTTGGGGGGGACAGCGGGGCACAAGTATTTT	CASSLGGTAGHKYF
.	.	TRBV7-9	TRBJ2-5	TGTGCCAGCAGCGGGCCCCCCGGAAAGACCCAGTACTTC	CASSGPPGKTQYF
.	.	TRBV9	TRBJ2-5	TGTGCCAGCAGCGGAACGGGGGAGACCCAGTACTTC	CASSGTGETQYF
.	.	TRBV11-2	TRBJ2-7	TGTGCCAGCAGCTTAGTCCCCTCAGGAGCCTACGAGCAGTACTTC	CASSLVPSGAYEQYF
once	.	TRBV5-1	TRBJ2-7	TGCGCCAGCAGCTCAGCCTACGAGCAGTACTTC	CASSSAYEQYF
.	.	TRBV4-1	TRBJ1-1	TGCGCCAGCAGCCGGAACCCGGGGAATCAAATAGGGAACACTGAAGCTTTCTTT	CASSRNPGNQIGNTEAFF
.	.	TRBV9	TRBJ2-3	TGTGCCAGCAGCTTCATGGGGGCCACAGATACGCAGTATTTT	CASSFMGATDTQYF
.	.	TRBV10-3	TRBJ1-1	TGTGCCATCAGTGTCTTATCGAACACTGAAGCTTTCTTT	CAISVLSNTEAFF
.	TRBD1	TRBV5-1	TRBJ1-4	TGCGCCAGCAGCGTGGGACAGGGTGCGGGGGAAAAACTGTTTTTT	CASSVGQGAGEKLFF
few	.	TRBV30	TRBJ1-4	TGTGCCGGGACTGGGGAAAAACTGTTTTTT	CAGTGEKLFF
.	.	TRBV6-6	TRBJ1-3	TGTGCCAGCACCAGACAGCGAAACACCATATATTTT	CASTRQRNTIYF